Listed below are T cell receptor beta chains from one sample, sequenced in a study of blood T cell repertoires in COVID-19. Method: immunoSEQ multiplex PCR; TCRdb's copy keeps in-frame clones and lacks some. The sample has over 35,000 clones, roughly 90% seen once. Sequencing was carried out using peripheral blood. These receptors were taken from a human donor in a cohort sampled during active COVID-19. The conserved cysteine and the conserved F or W are not part of the CDR3 here. D genes are given only for firm matches.

d_gene: .
v_gene: TRBV3-1/TRBV3-2
CDR3aa: ASSLTSGGGNEQY

d_gene: .
v_gene: TRBV2
CDR3aa: ASSDVTGELF

d_gene: .
v_gene: TRBV6-5
CDR3aa: ASTYNTGELF

d_gene: .
v_gene: TRBV11-2
CDR3aa: ASSRGTIFEQY

d_gene: .
v_gene: TRBV6-5
CDR3aa: ASRLNIYNEQF

d_gene: .
v_gene: TRBV11-1
CDR3aa: ASSSGYSDTQY

d_gene: .
v_gene: TRBV6-5
CDR3aa: ASSYGQATNEKLF

d_gene: .
v_gene: TRBV18
CDR3aa: ASSPPTANNEKLF

d_gene: .
v_gene: TRBV6-4
CDR3aa: ASSERHLGSPLH

d_gene: TRBD2
v_gene: TRBV19
CDR3aa: ASSIAGGTYEQY

d_gene: TRBD2
v_gene: TRBV9
CDR3aa: ASSFRLAGDEQF

d_gene: TRBD2
v_gene: TRBV28
CDR3aa: ASSLLLAGGPSTDTQY

d_gene: .
v_gene: TRBV12-3/TRBV12-4
CDR3aa: ASSRREVYGYT

d_gene: .
v_gene: TRBV7-9
CDR3aa: ASSITTGLAETQY

d_gene: .
v_gene: TRBV30
CDR3aa: AWSPSQRGGYT

d_gene: .
v_gene: TRBV21-1
CDR3aa: ASGRKGEYYEQY

d_gene: TRBD2
v_gene: TRBV5-4
CDR3aa: ASRVAGSYEQY

d_gene: .
v_gene: TRBV18
CDR3aa: ASSPKTEPNSPLH

d_gene: TRBD1
v_gene: TRBV12-5
CDR3aa: ASGGTVSLYGYT

d_gene: .
v_gene: TRBV2
CDR3aa: ASRTGNSPLH

d_gene: .
v_gene: TRBV5-1
CDR3aa: ASSWVGVNTEAF

d_gene: TRBD1
v_gene: TRBV18
CDR3aa: ASSPTGTGSAEAF

d_gene: TRBD2
v_gene: TRBV6-5
CDR3aa: ASRGGSGGAFEQF

d_gene: .
v_gene: TRBV29-1
CDR3aa: SARQDSNGQVQY

d_gene: .
v_gene: TRBV6-5
CDR3aa: ASSYGQGELF

d_gene: .
v_gene: TRBV15
CDR3aa: ATSRAGNQPQH

d_gene: .
v_gene: TRBV24-1
CDR3aa: ATSDPGQFGYT

d_gene: .
v_gene: TRBV7-2
CDR3aa: ASSSLGVRNTEAF

d_gene: .
v_gene: TRBV12-5
CDR3aa: ASGFRGLNRELYGYT

d_gene: TRBD2
v_gene: TRBV6-1
CDR3aa: ASSELVSGARAVDTQY

d_gene: TRBD1
v_gene: TRBV12-3/TRBV12-4
CDR3aa: ASSFQGVGEQY

d_gene: TRBD1
v_gene: TRBV18
CDR3aa: ASSPGTDNQPQH

d_gene: TRBD1
v_gene: TRBV6-2/TRBV6-3
CDR3aa: ASSYPINRGFANTGELF

d_gene: .
v_gene: TRBV12-3/TRBV12-4
CDR3aa: ASDRRVTDTQY

d_gene: TRBD1
v_gene: TRBV2
CDR3aa: ASSTGTAYEQY

d_gene: .
v_gene: TRBV7-9
CDR3aa: ASSLLGRSSTEAF

d_gene: .
v_gene: TRBV10-3
CDR3aa: ATGGGSRNQPQH

d_gene: TRBD1
v_gene: TRBV3-1/TRBV3-2
CDR3aa: ASSRQGSFLLANSPLH

d_gene: TRBD1
v_gene: TRBV7-2
CDR3aa: ASSLASGQGGEKLF

d_gene: .
v_gene: TRBV7-9
CDR3aa: ASSSQGGGNEKLF

d_gene: .
v_gene: TRBV19
CDR3aa: ASSSTAYSNQPQH

d_gene: .
v_gene: TRBV20-1
CDR3aa: SASRSEAF

d_gene: TRBD2
v_gene: TRBV6-5
CDR3aa: ASSDRAGGYGTQY

d_gene: .
v_gene: TRBV7-9
CDR3aa: ASSPREERTYGYT

d_gene: .
v_gene: TRBV5-4
CDR3aa: ASSLARGGSVSGELF

d_gene: TRBD1
v_gene: TRBV7-6
CDR3aa: ASSLGGTGEQF

d_gene: .
v_gene: TRBV7-3
CDR3aa: ASSLKPGAGELF

d_gene: .
v_gene: TRBV4-1
CDR3aa: ASSQERVGPPNYGYT

d_gene: TRBD1
v_gene: TRBV7-3
CDR3aa: AYRGAGANVLT